Shown below are 18 T cell receptor beta chains from a single sample sequenced in a study of cytomegalovirus exposure and HLA in healthy donors. 60 Vbeta and 13 Jbeta primers were used in PCR. Here immunoSEQ multiplex PCR was the method, and the copy in TCRdb shows in-frame clones only, minus some. This sample's table reports approximately 110,000 clones. Sequencing was done on a sample of PBMCs. Receptors originate from a man between 18 and 35 years old in good health and CMV-seronegative.

V is TRBV7-5 and J is TRBJ2-1; the table gives TRBD2 as D, unverified against the DNA. TRBV7-5 is flagged as a pseudogene. This CDR3 region has 18 residues. The CDR3 loop reads CVRSSYTKLAASYNEQFF. The CDR3 DNA sequence: TGTGTCAGAAGCTCCTATACTAAACTAGCGGCCTCCTACAATGAGCAGTTCTTC.

This chain connects TRBV6-1 to TRBJ1-4; 7 bases fit TRBD1. Unmatched junction bases numbered 11, after V lost 5 bases and J lost 14 bases. This CDR3 comprises 13 residues. Germline CDR1 MNHNS, CDR2 SASEGT. The CDR3 loop reads CASSSRTGERLFF. CDR3 nucleotide sequence: TGTGCCAGCAGTTCTAGGACAGGTGAACGTCTGTTTTTT.

The chain joins TRBV5-4 to TRBJ1-2, with D hard to call. CDR3 size: 14 residues. CDR1 is SGHNT and CDR2 is YYREEE in the germline V gene (reference sequence). The ends were cut back, 4 bases at V and 5 bases at J, with 15 bases in the middle. The CDR3 sequence is CASSPRQRNYGYTF. CDR3 DNA sequence: TGTGCCAGCAGCCCCCGACAACGCAATTATGGCTACACCTTC.

The chain couples TRBV6-5 to TRBJ1-1, with D unresolved. The V gene's germline CDR1 is MNHEY and CDR2 SVGAGI. The CDR3 is made up of 16 amino acids. Between the trimmed V and J ends, which lost 2 bases and 2 bases, there was a span of 15 bases. For the CDR3, the DNA is TGTGCCAGCAGTTACACCCTTTTTGGAGGAAACACTGAAGCTTTCTTT. It yields the protein CASSYTLFGGNTEAFF.

V is TRBV19 and J is TRBJ2-1; 12 nucleotides align to TRBD2. This CDR3 spans 14 amino acids. V shed 5 bases, J shed 4 bases, and the junction held 0 bases outside the gene matches. Germline CDR1 reads LNHDA; CDR2 reads SQIVND (reference sequence). CDR3 region: CASSGLAGYNEQFF. CDR3 DNA: TGTGCCAGTAGTGGACTAGCGGGGTACAATGAGCAGTTCTTC.

As regards this clone: Sequence at one end of the junction differs from germline and may be a read error. J is TRBJ1-4 and V is TRBV30; the D is unclear. The germline V gene has CDR1 GTSNPN and CDR2 SVGIG (reference sequence). The CDR3 is 11 residues long. CDR3 sequence (DNA): TGTGCCTGGACAACACCAACCGGGTCAAATTTT. Its protein is CAWTTPTGSNF.

V gene TRBV7-9 combines with J gene TRBJ1-2, with D possibly TRBD1 on 6 matching bases. Germline loops: CDR1 SEHNR, CDR2 FQNEAQ (reference sequence). V was pared by 5 bases and J by 6 bases, with 22 bases between. The CDR3 loop spans 16 amino acids. This CDR3 is CASSQNQGTYRHGYTF. Written as DNA, the CDR3 is TGTGCCAGCAGCCAAAACCAGGGGACCTACCGGCATGGCTACACCTTC.

The J gene is TRBJ2-1, the V gene TRBV28; TRBD1 matches 7 bases. Trimming removed 7 bases from V and 3 bases from J; junction bases left unmatched: 6. The germline V gene has CDR1 MDHEN and CDR2 SYDVKM. The CDR3 has 14 residues. Here the CDR3 reads CASNTRTGYNEQFF. The CDR3, as DNA: TGTGCCAGCAATACCAGGACAGGCTACAATGAGCAGTTCTTC.

The chain is built from TRBV7-9 and TRBJ2-7, with a weak D call TRBD1 (6 bases). Trimming removed 7 bases at V and 1 base at J, with 11 bases between. CDR3 length: 13 residues. Germline assignment: CDR1 SEHNR and CDR2 FQNEAQ (reference sequence). DNA of the CDR3: TGTGCCAGCACCCGGACAGAATCCTACGAGCAGTACTTC. Encoded protein: CASTRTESYEQYF.

The chain recombines TRBV9 with TRBJ2-2, with 8 bases lining up with TRBD1. There are 16 residues in the CDR3. The junction had 7 bases not matched to a gene; V was cut back by 0 bases and J by 6 bases. Germline V gene lookup returns CDR1 SGDLS and CDR2 YYNGEE. CDR3 region: CASSVGAGGASGELFF. The DNA of the CDR3 is TGTGCCAGCAGCGTAGGGGCAGGGGGCGCCTCCGGGGAGCTGTTTTTT. Filled out from reference TRBV9 and TRBJ2-2, the complete variable domain reads DSGVTQTPKHLITATGQRVTLRCSPRSGDLSVYWYQQSLDQGLQFLIQYYNGEERAKGNILERFSAQQFPDLHSELNLSSLELGDSALYFCASSVGAGGASGELFFGEGSRLTVL.

The rearrangement joins TRBV11-2 to TRBJ1-1; TRBD1 might be the D (5 bases). This CDR3 contains 15 residues. The germline V gene encodes CDR1 SGHAT and CDR2 FQNNGV. Trimming removed 1 base from V and 4 bases from J, with 13 bases in between. The CDR3 sequence: CASSLVPGRGTEAFF. The DNA of the CDR3 is TGTGCCAGCAGCTTAGTCCCGGGTAGGGGCACTGAAGCTTTCTTT.

This rearrangement joins TRBV6-1 to TRBJ2-1, with D possibly being TRBD1 (6 bases). The CDR3 is 14 residues long. The V end was cut by 6 bases, the J end by 8 bases, with 17 bases between. Looked up from germline, CDR1 is MNHNS and CDR2 is SASEGT. The CDR3 here is CASSQGGLSYEQFF. DNA of the CDR3: TGTGCCAGCAGCCAAGGGGGTCTGTCATATGAGCAGTTCTTC.

This sequence joins TRBV6-5 and TRBJ2-7; D ambiguous. The CDR3 has 15 residues. Trimming removed 4 bases from V and 3 bases from J, with 16 bases in between. From germline, CDR1 is MNHEY and CDR2 SVGAGI. CDR3 DNA: TGTGCCAGCAGTTCCAGTAACAGTAGATTCTACGAGCAGTACTTC. This codes for CASSSSNSRFYEQYF.

V and J are TRBV10-2 and TRBJ1-5, with TRBD1 matching over 7 bases. Germline trimming cut 6 bases from V and 3 bases from J; bases unmatched to any gene: 8. The CDR3 covers 15 residues. The germline V gene has CDR1 WSHSY and CDR2 SAAADI. The CDR3 coding sequence is TGCGCCAGCAGGTCGGGACAGTCCCTCAATCAGCCCCAGCATTTT. This encodes CASRSGQSLNQPQHF.

J is TRBJ1-2 and V is TRBV15; D call uncertain. The CDR3 loop spans 13 amino acids. Per the germline V gene, CDR1 is LNHNV and CDR2 is YYDKDF (reference sequence). V lost 4 bases, J lost 3 bases, and 9 bases lay in between. CDR3 DNA sequence: TGTGCCACCAGCATCCGGGGAGACTATGGCTACACCTTC. Amino acid sequence: CATSIRGDYGYTF.

This rearrangement joins TRBV30 to TRBJ2-3; possibly TRBD2 for D (5 bases). The CDR3 loop spans 13 amino acids. From germline, CDR1 is GTSNPN and CDR2 SVGIG (reference sequence). With 7 bases removed from V and 0 bases from J, the gap between germline ends came to 11 bases. The CDR3 DNA sequence: TGTGCCTCCCAAGCGGCGAGCACAGATACGCAGTATTTT. Translating gives CASQAASTDTQYF.

This chain uses TRBV2 with TRBJ2-1; TRBD2 aligns across 9 bases. CDR3 length: 15 amino acids. Germline CDR1 reads SNHLY; CDR2 reads FYNNEI. The V and J ends lost 5 bases and 2 bases, in that order; junction bases with no gene match: 4. CDR3 DNA: TGTGCCAGCAGTAAGGGACTAGCAACCTACAATGAGCAGTTCTTC. Translated: CASSKGLATYNEQFF.

The chain links TRBV7-2 to TRBJ2-5, with D perhaps TRBD1 (5 bases). Germline CDR1 is SGHTA and CDR2 is FQGNSA. CDR3 length: 18 residues. V was cut by 2 bases and J by 5 bases, with 24 bases left in between. This CDR3 reads CASSLQSFVGRKGETQYF. In DNA, the CDR3 is TGTGCCAGCAGCTTACAATCCTTCGTGGGGCGTAAAGGGGAGACCCAGTACTTC.